Following are 5 T cell receptor beta chains from one sample sequenced in a study of B cell selection in AIRE deficiency. Regulatory T cells were sorted as CD4+CD25hiCD127low/negative. The table came from immunoSEQ multiplex PCR; TCRdb's copy has only in-frame clones and leaves some out. The sample lists about 18,000 clones; around 93% were seen once. Sequenced: CD4+CD25+ Tregs sorted from PBMCs. The receptors were gathered from a human donor in good health.

This chain joins TRBV6-4 and TRBJ2-7; 8 bases line up with TRBD2. The J segment lost 2 bases and the V segment lost 9 bases, leaving 12 bases of the junction unmatched. The CDR3 is 15 amino acids. CDR1 is MRHNA and CDR2 is SNTAGT in the germline V gene. The CDR3 reads CASRRPSGPTYEQYF. CDR3 nucleotide sequence: TGTGCCAGTAGAAGACCTAGCGGGCCGACCTACGAGCAGTACTTC.

The chain recombines TRBV28 with TRBJ1-5; 7 bases are a match to TRBD1. CDR3 length: 15 amino acids. The V gene's germline CDR1 is MDHEN and CDR2 SYDVKM. The junction had 9 bases not matched to a gene; V was cut back by 5 bases and J by 5 bases. The CDR3 nucleotides are TGTGCCAGCAGTCCCCGACAGGGAGGCTATCAGCCCCAGCATTTT. Its protein product is CASSPRQGGYQPQHF.

The chain couples TRBV7-8 to TRBJ1-1; D unresolved. The length of the CDR3 is 13 residues. Germline CDR1 reads SGHVS; CDR2 reads FQNEAQ. The V and J ends lost 4 bases and 1 base respectively, with 7 bases between them. The CDR3 spells CASSSRENTEAFF. As DNA, the CDR3 is TGTGCCAGCAGCTCCCGGGAGAACACTGAAGCTTTCTTT.

This chain uses TRBV5-1 with TRBJ2-7, with D possibly matching TRBD1 (6 bases). V lost 2 bases to trimming and J lost 1 base, with 10 bases between them. The V gene's germline CDR1 is SGHRS and CDR2 YFSETQ. The CDR3 has 14 residues. CDR3 nucleotide sequence: TGCGCCAGCAGCTTCGGGACACCATCCTACGAGCAGTACTTC. Residues: CASSFGTPSYEQYF.

The rearrangement joins TRBV15 to TRBJ1-5; D uncertain. The V gene's germline CDR1 is LNHNV and CDR2 YYDKDF (reference sequence). The ends were cut back, 0 bases at V and 0 bases at J, with 6 bases in the middle. The CDR3 is 15 residues long. The CDR3 is CATSRDRYSNQPQHF. The CDR3 DNA is TGTGCCACCAGCAGAGACAGGTATAGCAATCAGCCCCAGCATTTT.